Presented here are 15 T cell receptor beta chains from one specimen sequenced in a study of blood T cell repertoires in COVID-19. TCRdb's copy holds only in-frame clones and misses some; the assay was immunoSEQ multiplex PCR. Altogether 200,000 or so clones are present, approximately 80% being singletons, with the ten largest covering less than 15%. Sequenced sample: peripheral blood. These receptors came from a woman of 80 years or more with COVID-19, enrolled during active disease.

The chain combines TRBV5-1 with TRBJ1-1; 8 nucleotides align to TRBD1. This CDR3 region has 16 residues. V trimming: 4 bases; J trimming: 1 base; junction bases outside the gene matches: 9. Germline values: CDR1 SGHRS, CDR2 YFSETQ. The CDR3: CASSRPGQGRNTEAFF. The CDR3 DNA follows: TGCGCCAGCAGCAGGCCCGGACAGGGAAGGAACACTGAAGCTTTCTTT.

In its sample, this clone was seen a few times. V is TRBV6-5 and J is TRBJ1-5; TRBD1 is a possible D gene (5 bases). The CDR3 totals 15 residues. The germline gives CDR1 MNHEY, CDR2 SVGAGI. The ends were cut back, 2 bases at V and 3 bases at J, with 11 bases in the middle. CDR3 sequence reads: CASSYDSGDNQPQHF. DNA of the CDR3: TGTGCCAGCAGTTACGACAGTGGGGACAATCAGCCCCAGCATTTT.

This clone was found once. DNA of the CDR3: TGTGCCAGCAGTTTACGGGGACTAGCGGGAGTAGGGTACAATGAGCAGTTCTTC. Amino acids: CASSLRGLAGVGYNEQFF. The rearrangement uses TRBV27 and TRBJ2-1, with 14 bases fitting TRBD2. This CDR3 comprises 18 residues. V shed 2 bases and J 4 bases; nucleotides not matched to a gene: 7. Germline lookup yields CDR1 MNHEY and CDR2 SMNVEV (reference sequence).

The chain recombines TRBV6-5 with TRBJ2-1; the match to TRBD2 covers 12 bases. The germline CDR1 and CDR2 sequences are MNHEY and SVGAGI. The CDR3 totals 15 residues. Losses at the gene ends were 6 bases for V and 2 bases for J; bases not matched to a gene: 2. In DNA, the CDR3 is TGTGCCAGCAGACCTAGCGGGAGGGCCTACAATGAGCAGTTCTTC. It translates to CASRPSGRAYNEQFF.

Of note for this clone: Other nucleotide sequences in the sample specify the same CDR3. The chain couples TRBV12-3 or TRBV12-4 to TRBJ1-1; D is uncertain. V shed 3 bases and J shed 2 bases, with 7 bases lying between them. CDR3 length equals 13 residues. The CDR3 loop reads CASSLNRNTEAFF. Written as DNA, the CDR3 is TGTGCCAGCAGTTTGAACAGAAACACTGAAGCTTTCTTT.

V and J are TRBV2 and TRBJ2-1, with D unclear. Per germline, CDR1 SNHLY and CDR2 FYNNEI. V was trimmed by 4 bases and J by 6 bases, leaving 4 bases between them. The CDR3 is 11 residues long. In nucleotides, the CDR3 is TGTGCCAGCAGTGCGTTCAATGAGCAGTTCTTC. This gives the protein CASSAFNEQFF.

The J gene is TRBJ2-1, the V gene TRBV24-1; tentatively, D is TRBD2 (6 bases). The CDR3 consists of 17 residues. Trimming took off 5 bases at V and 2 bases at J, with 18 bases between the two ends. Germline CDR1 is KGHDR and CDR2 is SFDVKD. CDR3 bases: TGTGCCACCAGTGTAGTAGCGGCCTCGTCCCCCTACAATGAGCAGTTCTTC. This sequence encodes CATSVVAASSPYNEQFF.

This clone has only a few counts. The V gene is TRBV4-1, the J gene TRBJ2-3; 8 bases are a match to TRBD2. The germline CDR1 and CDR2 sequences are MGHRA and YSYEKL. Unmatched junction bases numbered 5, after V lost 1 base and J lost 2 bases. The CDR3 spans 16 residues. The CDR3 reads CASSQVASGYTDTQYF. CDR3 DNA: TGCGCCAGCAGCCAAGTTGCTAGCGGGTACACAGATACGCAGTATTTT.

V usage is TRBV7-2 and J usage is TRBJ2-7; 8 bases line up with TRBD2. CDR3 length: 17 residues. After removal of 2 bases from V and 2 bases from J, the junction contained 11 bases not matched to a gene. Germline CDR1 is SGHTA and CDR2 is FQGNSA. The DNA for the CDR3 is TGTGCCAGCAGCTTAAGTACTAGCGGTTCATGGACCTACGAGCAGTACTTC. Translated, it gives CASSLSTSGSWTYEQYF.

With respect to this clone: One end of the junction varies from germline; a read error may be responsible. This sequence joins TRBV28 and TRBJ1-4; TRBD1 aligns across 7 bases. The CDR3 consists of 16 residues. Germline CDR1 MDHEN, CDR2 SYDVKM. The CDR3 DNA reads TGTGCCAGCAGTCTATGGGGGGACAGTTCTAATGAAAAACTGTTTTTT. Translation: CASSLWGDSSNEKLFF.

V and J are TRBV29-1 and TRBJ2-5, with 9 positions matching TRBD2. CDR3 length: 13 residues. The germline CDR1 and CDR2 sequences are SQVTM and ANQGSEA. The J segment lost 5 bases and the V segment lost 4 bases, leaving 5 bases of the junction unmatched. The CDR3 DNA reads as TGCAGCGTTGGGGGTAGCGGGGGCGAGACCCAGTACTTC. It codes for CSVGGSGGETQYF. Using reference TRBV29-1 and TRBJ2-5 for the parts outside the CDR3, the full variable domain is SAVISQKPSRDICQRGTSLTIQCQVDSQVTMMFWYRQQPGQSLTLIATANQGSEATYESGFVIDKFPISRPNLTFSTLTVSNMSPEDSSIYLCSVGGSGGETQYFGPGTRLLVL.

This clone was detected only a few times. This chain links TRBV6-5 with TRBJ2-5, with a tentative D call TRBD2 (5 bases). V lost 0 bases and J lost 4, with 15 bases in between. The germline V gene has CDR1 MNHEY and CDR2 SVGAGI. The CDR3 runs to 16 residues. Written as DNA, the CDR3 is TGTGCCAGCAGTTACTCTTGGGAGAAGGCGAGAGAGACCCAGTACTTC. Amino acid sequence: CASSYSWEKARETQYF.

The chain has TRBV5-1 and TRBJ2-2; D gene uncertain. Germline V lookup: CDR1 SGHRS, CDR2 YFSETQ. The CDR3 has 13 amino acids. Between the trimmed V and J ends, which lost 1 base and 6 bases, there was a span of 7 bases. The CDR3 loop reads CASSLRLAGELFF. CDR3 coding DNA: TGCGCCAGCAGCTTGCGTCTAGCCGGGGAGCTGTTTTTT.

CDR3 amino acids: CASSYVGGAYNEQFF. As DNA, the CDR3 is TGTGCCAGCAGTTACGTCGGGGGGGCCTACAATGAGCAGTTCTTC. This chain connects TRBV6-2 or TRBV6-3 to TRBJ2-1; TRBD2 matches 8 bases. The germline gives CDR1 MNHEY, CDR2 SVGEGT. The CDR3 has 15 amino acids. V shed 2 bases, J shed 2 bases, and the junction held 2 bases outside the gene matches.

The DNA for the CDR3 is TGTGCCAGCAGCTTAGAGTTGAGGAACAGGGATCACAATGAGCAGTTCTTC. It codes for CASSLELRNRDHNEQFF. The genes are TRBV11-2 and TRBJ2-1, with D possibly matching TRBD1 (6 bases). The CDR3 is 17 residues long. Germline V CDR1 and CDR2: SGHAT, FQNNGV. Trimming removed 0 bases at V and 5 bases at J, with 17 bases between.